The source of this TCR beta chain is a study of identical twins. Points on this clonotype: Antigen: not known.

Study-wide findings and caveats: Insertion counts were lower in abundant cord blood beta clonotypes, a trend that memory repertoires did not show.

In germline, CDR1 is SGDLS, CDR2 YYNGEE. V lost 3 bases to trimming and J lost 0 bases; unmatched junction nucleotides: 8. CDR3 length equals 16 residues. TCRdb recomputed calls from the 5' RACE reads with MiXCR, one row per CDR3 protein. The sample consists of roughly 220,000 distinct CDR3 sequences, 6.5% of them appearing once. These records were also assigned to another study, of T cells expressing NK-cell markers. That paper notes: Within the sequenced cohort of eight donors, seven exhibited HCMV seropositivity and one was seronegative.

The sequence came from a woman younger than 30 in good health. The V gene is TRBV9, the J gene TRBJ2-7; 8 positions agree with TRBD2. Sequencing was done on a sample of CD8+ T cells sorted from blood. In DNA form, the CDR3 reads TGTGCCAGCAGCGCCAGCGGGGGATATAGCTCCTACGAGCAGTACTTC. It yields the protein CASSASGGYSSYEQYF. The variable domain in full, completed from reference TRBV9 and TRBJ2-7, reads DSGVTQTPKHLITATGQRVTLRCSPRSGDLSVYWYQQSLDQGLQFLIQYYNGEERAKGNILERFSAQQFPDLHSELNLSSLELGDSALYFCASSASGGYSSYEQYFGPGTRLTVT.